A selection of T cell receptor beta chains follows, all from one sample in a study of blood T cell repertoires in COVID-19. This table comes from immunoSEQ multiplex PCR, and its TCRdb copy is limited to in-frame clones, with some not included. The sample contains around 82,000 clones, around nine tenths of which appear only once. Sequencing was done on a sample of peripheral blood. These receptors came from a man aged 70-80 years with active or convalescent COVID-19. Each CDR3 is given with its conserved first and last residue. The order of the fields is J gene, clone size, V gene, D gene, CDR3 DNA, CDR3 protein. A D gene is named only where the DNA matches it firmly. Clone size is stated in some rows and not others, as once, few, many or a class when expanded.

>TRBJ1-1|NA|TRBV5-6|TRBD1
TGTGCCAGCAGTCGCCCAGGGACAGGGGCCACTGAAGCTTTCTTT
CASSRPGTGATEAFF
>TRBJ2-3|NA|TRBV12-3/TRBV12-4|NA
TGTGCCAGCATCAACAGGGTGCGAGATACGCAGTATTTT
CASINRVRDTQYF
>TRBJ2-7|NA|TRBV18|NA
TGTGCCAGCTCACCGAGTCAGGGTGGCCCCTACGAGCAGTACTTC
CASSPSQGGPYEQYF
>TRBJ2-2|once|TRBV30|NA
TGTGCCTGGAGTGTACGAAGGGGGGGCTTGAACTTTGGCGGGGAGCTGTTTTTT
CAWSVRRGGLNFGGELFF
>TRBJ2-5|NA|TRBV5-4|NA
TGTGCCAGCAGCTCGGCCAGGGGGGCGCTTACTGGGACCCAGTACTTC
CASSSARGALTGTQYF
>TRBJ2-7|NA|TRBV28|NA
TGTGCCAGCAGTTTAAGACAGGTCTACGAGCAGTACTTC
CASSLRQVYEQYF
>TRBJ1-1|NA|TRBV4-2|TRBD1
TGTGCCAGCAGCTCACAGGGGGCGGACACTGAAGCTTTCTTT
CASSSQGADTEAFF
>TRBJ2-3|NA|TRBV3-1/TRBV3-2|NA
TGTGCCAGCAGCCATCGGGGAGGAAATACGCAGTATTTT
CASSHRGGNTQYF
>TRBJ2-4|NA|TRBV9|TRBD1
TGTGCCAGCAGCCCAGGGGGAAACATTCAGTACTTC
CASSPGGNIQYF
>TRBJ1-4|NA|TRBV5-1|NA
TGCGCCAGCCGGAGGGGTTCGGCGGAAAAACTGTTTTTT
CASRRGSAEKLFF
>TRBJ1-1|once|TRBV12-3/TRBV12-4|TRBD1
TGTGCCAGCAGTGCACAGGGGGCTAATGCTTTCTTT
CASSAQGANAFF
>TRBJ1-1|NA|TRBV2|NA
TGTGCCAGCACCTCGAGGGCCATGAACACTGAAGCTTTCTTT
CASTSRAMNTEAFF
>TRBJ2-3|NA|TRBV18|TRBD2
TGTGCCAGCTCACCACTTACTAGCGGGGGTACAGATACGCAGTATTTT
CASSPLTSGGTDTQYF
>TRBJ2-1|once|TRBV7-8|TRBD2
TGTGCCAGCAGATATGGGGGGTGGACTAGCGTCGGGGAGCAGTTCTTC
CASRYGGWTSVGEQFF
>TRBJ1-6|NA|TRBV5-4|TRBD1
TGTGCCAGCAGCGTACAGGGGGTGGACTCACCCCTCCACTTT
CASSVQGVDSPLHF
>TRBJ2-1|NA|TRBV7-6|TRBD2
TGTGCCAGCAGTTCAGGGCGGGGGGGGCAATTCGATGAGCAGTTCTTC
CASSSGRGGQFDEQFF
>TRBJ1-5|NA|TRBV6-5|TRBD1
TGTGCCAGCAGTATAACTGGACAGGGATTACAGCCCCAGCATTTT
CASSITGQGLQPQHF